This T cell receptor beta chain was identified during a study of T cell responses to AZD1222 COVID-19 vaccine (dated by TCRdb to the early 2020s). At the level of the whole study: AZD1222 recipients with second doses at about 4 weeks or about 12 weeks were pooled, because spike-specific TCR depth and breadth did not differ between schedules. Enrollment into the trials was organized by age into subgroups of 18-55, 56-69 and 70-plus years, and those subgroups contained 148, 28 and 57 TCR-sequenced participants, respectively. A total of 233 trial participants underwent TCR sequencing, of whom 200 to 220 received two doses of AZD1222 and around 25 received two doses of the MenACWY control vaccine.

The CDR3 regions of human TCRbeta chains were subjected to immunosequencing. For the original study's pipeline: TCRs in the repertoires were matched against a reference library of SARS-CoV-2-specific TCRs that had been generated with the MIRA antigen-specificity platform. Breadth was defined as the fraction of unique TCRs that were SARS-CoV-2-associated. Depth was defined as the fraction of total T cells that were SARS-CoV-2-associated. Using the MIRA data, each spike-specific TCR was mapped to the spike region that the TCR reacts to and placed in a CD4 or CD8 class. Log10-transformed breadth and depth values were compared by one-way ANOVA with Sidak's multiple comparisons tests. TCRdb retrieved this table from immuneACCESS and kept in-frame rearrangements only. Not all clones are present; in checked studies, unresolved V genes account for under half, and no reason is known for the remainder. V, J and clone size reflect that table, while D and trimming were determined from the DNA. The sample has approximately 110,000 clones on record, 87% of them singletons. The ten largest clones take up roughly 10% of the sample.

The sample's time point label is to be understood as: baseline before first vaccination. Samples from vaccinated people were obtained from the UK trials COV001 and COV002, which included a single-blind randomized controlled phase 2/3 trial of AZD1222 (ChAdOx1 nCoV-19) in healthy adults. For TCRbeta chain sequencing, PBMC samples were collected from trial participants at day 0 and at day 28 after the second dose. What the study reported, not specific to this receptor: Only five or six AZD1222 recipients were SARS-CoV-2 seropositive at baseline, limiting conclusions about previously exposed vaccinees. A significant rise in spike-specific TCR breadth and depth was observed after two AZD1222 doses relative to day 0 and relative to MenACWY recipients. In the small 56-69-year group, the increase in depth fell short of significance, most likely because of low power. Most participants were white British and females outnumbered males, and the authors suggested that clonal diversity may have been underestimated. Because no samples from the day 14 peak response were available, repertoires could be characterized only after the peak T cell response. Reportedly, close to half of the unique spike-specific TCRs recognized epitopes lying outside the regions that are mutated in the B.1.351 and B.1.1.7 variants. The vaccine-associated CD4 TCRs covered the entire spike protein, and the dominant responses fell in regions 160-218 and 743-854.

As for this clone: Its antigen target is currently unknown. Per-nucleotide qualities are absent, and no much larger clonotype sits a single base away.

This sequence was found in an adult in good health. The starting material was peripheral blood, obtained on day 0 of AZD1222 vaccination.

The sequence in DNA is TGTGCCAGCAGTCCCTCCGCGGGAGATAGCGTATACGAGCAGTACTTC. This encodes CASSPSAGDSVYEQYF. The chain is encoded by TRBV27 joined to TRBJ2-7; 7 middle bases align to TRBD2. The CDR3 sequence holds 16 residues, the cysteine and phenylalanine included. Only CDR3 DNA is held: 48 bases, read in frame from base 1. The junction shows trimming of 5 bases on V and 4 bases on J, and the gene matches do not reach 14 bases of it. Via the germline V gene (reference sequence), CDR1 is MNHEY and CDR2 SMNVEV.